Here is one T cell receptor (beta chain) with its context. CDR1 is SQVTM and CDR2 is ANQGSEA in the germline V gene. V shed 7 bases, J shed 6 bases, and the junction held 13 bases outside the gene matches. The CDR3 is 15 residues long. The data belong to a study of blood T cell repertoires in COVID-19. In the study overall: Sites across the United States, Italy and Spain contributed samples from acute and convalescent COVID-19. The cDNA or gDNA used as material had been derived from T cells, B-cell-depleted T cells, or PBMCs.

Per the study methods: Amplification with reference gene primers provided the estimates of nucleated cell counts. Clones were sequenced by immunoSEQ multiplex PCR, and TCRdb holds only the in-frame ones, with some missing. That table gives V, J and clone size, and the DNA gave D and trimming. Of 200,000 to 250,000 clones listed, just under 85% are singletons. This receptor was taken from an older woman with active or convalescent COVID-19. The sequenced sample consisted of peripheral blood. This chain uses TRBV29-1 with TRBJ1-1; 11 positions agree with TRBD1. Here the CDR3 DNA reads TGCAGCGCCAAAGATGACCGGGACAGGGGGTCTGAAGCTTTCTTT. It is translated as CSAKDDRDRGSEAFF.